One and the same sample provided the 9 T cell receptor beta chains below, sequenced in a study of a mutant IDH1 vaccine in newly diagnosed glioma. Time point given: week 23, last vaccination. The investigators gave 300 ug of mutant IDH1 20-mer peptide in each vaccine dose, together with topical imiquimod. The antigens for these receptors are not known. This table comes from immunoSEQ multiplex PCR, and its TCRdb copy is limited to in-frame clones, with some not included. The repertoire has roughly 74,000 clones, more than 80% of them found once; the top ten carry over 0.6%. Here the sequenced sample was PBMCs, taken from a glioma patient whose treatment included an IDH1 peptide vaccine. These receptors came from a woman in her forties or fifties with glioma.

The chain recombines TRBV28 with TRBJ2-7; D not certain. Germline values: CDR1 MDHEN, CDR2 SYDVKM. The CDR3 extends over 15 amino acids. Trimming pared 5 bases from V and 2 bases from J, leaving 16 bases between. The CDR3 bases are TGTGCCAGCAGTCAATATTTAGGGCTACCCTACGAGCAGTACTTC. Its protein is CASSQYLGLPYEQYF.

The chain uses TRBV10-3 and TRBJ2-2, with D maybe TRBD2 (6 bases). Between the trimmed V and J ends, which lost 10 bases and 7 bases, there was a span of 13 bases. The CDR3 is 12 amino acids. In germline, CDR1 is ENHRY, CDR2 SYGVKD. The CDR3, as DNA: TGTGCCACCTTGGGGCGGGACGGGGAGCTGTTTTTT. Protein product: CATLGRDGELFF.

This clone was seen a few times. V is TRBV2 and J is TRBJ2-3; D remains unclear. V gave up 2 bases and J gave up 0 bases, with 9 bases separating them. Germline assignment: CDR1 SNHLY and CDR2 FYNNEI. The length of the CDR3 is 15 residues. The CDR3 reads CASSENPASTDTQYF. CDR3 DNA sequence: TGTGCCAGCAGTGAAAATCCAGCTAGCACAGATACGCAGTATTTT.

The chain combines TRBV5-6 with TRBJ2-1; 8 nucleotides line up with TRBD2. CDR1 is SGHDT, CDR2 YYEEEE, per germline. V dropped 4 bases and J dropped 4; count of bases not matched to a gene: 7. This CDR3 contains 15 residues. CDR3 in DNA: TGTGCCAGCAGCCTCCAGCGGGAGCCATACAATGAGCAGTTCTTC. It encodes CASSLQREPYNEQFF.

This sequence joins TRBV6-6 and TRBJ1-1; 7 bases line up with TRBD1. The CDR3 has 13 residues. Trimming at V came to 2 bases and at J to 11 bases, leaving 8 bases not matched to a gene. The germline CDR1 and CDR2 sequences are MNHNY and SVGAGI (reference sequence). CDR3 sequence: CASSYRQGVGAFF. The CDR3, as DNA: TGTGCCAGCAGTTACCGACAGGGTGTTGGGGCTTTCTTT.

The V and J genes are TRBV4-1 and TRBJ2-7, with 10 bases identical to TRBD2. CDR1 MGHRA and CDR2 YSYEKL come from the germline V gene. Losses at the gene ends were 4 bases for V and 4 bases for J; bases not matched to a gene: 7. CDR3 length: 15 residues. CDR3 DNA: TGCGCCAGCAGCCGCTCTAGCGGGAGTAGGTACGAGCAGTACTTC. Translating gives CASSRSSGSRYEQYF.

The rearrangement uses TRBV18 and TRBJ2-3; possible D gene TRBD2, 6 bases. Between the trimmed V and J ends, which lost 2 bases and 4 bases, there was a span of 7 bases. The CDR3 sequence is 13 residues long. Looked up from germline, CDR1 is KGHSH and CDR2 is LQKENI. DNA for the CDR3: TGTGCCAGCTCACCATGGGGGGCAGATACGCAGTATTTT. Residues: CASSPWGADTQYF.

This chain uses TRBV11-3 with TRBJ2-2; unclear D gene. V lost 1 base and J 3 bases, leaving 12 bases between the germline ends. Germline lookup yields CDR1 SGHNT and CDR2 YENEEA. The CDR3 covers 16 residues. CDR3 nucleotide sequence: TGTGCCAGCAGCTTAGTTTTTCCTGCGGACACCGGGGAGCTGTTTTTT. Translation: CASSLVFPADTGELFF.

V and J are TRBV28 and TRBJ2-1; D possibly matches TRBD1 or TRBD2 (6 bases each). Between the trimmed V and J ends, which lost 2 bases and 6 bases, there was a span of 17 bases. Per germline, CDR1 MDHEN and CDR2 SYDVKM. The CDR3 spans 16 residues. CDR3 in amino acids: CASSLRGDTGSNEQFF. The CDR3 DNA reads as TGTGCCAGCAGTTTAAGGGGGGACACAGGGTCCAATGAGCAGTTCTTC. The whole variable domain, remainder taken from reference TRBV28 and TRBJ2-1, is DVKVTQSSRYLVKRTGEKVFLECVQDMDHENMFWYRQDPGLGLRLIYFSYDVKMKEKGDIPEGYSVSREKKERFSLILESASTNQTSMYLCASSLRGDTGSNEQFFGPGTRLTVL.